The subject of this entry is one T cell receptor (beta chain). The sample comes from a study of human T cells and chemical hapten exposure. The time point: healthy volunteer bleed at 2 weeks. Unfractionated whole blood yielded total RNA. Each CDR3 protein gets one entry after TCRdb re-called the RACE reads with MiXCR. In the table there are tens of thousands of distinct CDR3 sequences, just under 9% of which are singletons. The source material was whole blood. The origin of this receptor is a female donor in good health. Some clones in this sample may be carry-over from other donors' samples.

Written as DNA, the CDR3 is TGTGCCAGCAGGAGGGGTTATGGCTACACCTTC. Translation gives CASRRGYGYTF. This chain uses TRBV28 with TRBJ1-2; D may be TRBD1 (5 bases). Germline V lookup: CDR1 MDHEN, CDR2 SYDVKM. This CDR3 has 11 amino acids. The ends were cut back, 6 bases at V and 5 bases at J, with 7 bases in the middle.